One sample yielded the 22 T cell receptor beta chains listed below, sequenced in a study of identical twins. TCRdb re-called the 5' RACE reads through MiXCR, storing one row per CDR3 protein. The sample contains roughly 250,000 distinct CDR3 sequences, around 6.6% of which appear only once. The data also belong to a second study, concerning yellow fever vaccine responses in identical twins.

Sequencing was carried out using memory (CD45RO+) T cells sorted from blood. These receptors originate from a woman aged 18-29 years in good health.

Ten or more counts support this clonotype. The genes are TRBV5-1 and TRBJ2-1; D is perhaps TRBD2 (7 bases). In germline, CDR1 is SGHRS, CDR2 YFSETQ. V dropped 9 bases and J dropped 4 bases, with 17 bases sitting between them. The CDR3 has 14 amino acids. CDR3 in amino acids: CATSRGAEYNEQFF. The CDR3 region has the DNA TGCGCCACCAGTCGGGGGGCGGAGTACAATGAGCAGTTCTTC.

This chain connects TRBV15 to TRBJ2-6, with D perhaps TRBD2 (6 bases). The CDR3 length is 18 residues. From germline, CDR1 is LNHNV and CDR2 YYDKDF (reference sequence). V was cut by 0 bases and J by 0 bases, with 12 bases left in between. The CDR3 loop is CATSRESGHSSGANVLTF. The CDR3 region has the DNA TGTGCCACCAGCAGAGAAAGCGGGCACAGCTCTGGGGCCAACGTCCTGACTTTC. The entire variable domain, with the rest obtained from reference TRBV15 and TRBJ2-6, is as follows: DAMVIQNPRYQVTQFGKPVTLSCSQTLNHNVMYWYQQKSSQAPKLLFHYYDKDFNNEADTPDNFQSRRPNTSFCFLDIRSPGLGDTAMYLCATSRESGHSSGANVLTFGAGSRLTVL.

The chain joins TRBV15 to TRBJ2-5; TRBD2 is a possible D gene (6 bases). V was clipped by 1 base and J by 1 base, with 16 bases between them. Germline-derived CDR1 and CDR2 are LNHNV and YYDKDF (reference sequence). The CDR3 is 17 residues long. This CDR3 reads CATSRGLGGKIQETQYF. As DNA, the CDR3 is TGTGCCACCAGCAGAGGTCTAGGAGGGAAAATCCAAGAGACCCAGTACTTC.

A few counts support this clonotype. The chain has TRBV25-1 and TRBJ2-3; possibly TRBD2 for D (6 bases). This CDR3 has 15 residues. V dropped 1 base and J dropped 4 bases, with 12 bases sitting between them. Per the germline V gene, CDR1 is MGHDK and CDR2 is SYGVNS. The CDR3 DNA reads as TGTGCCAGCAGTGAATCGACGCCTAGCGCAGATACGCAGTATTTT. Protein product: CASSESTPSADTQYF. Full variable domain (missing parts from reference TRBV25-1 and TRBJ2-3): EADIYQTPRYLVIGTGKKITLECSQTMGHDKMYWYQQDPGMELHLIHYSYGVNSTEKGDLSSESTVSRIRTEHFPLTLESARPSHTSQYLCASSESTPSADTQYFGPGTRLTVL.

This clonotype was recorded many times. A junction end diverges from the germline sequence, so it may reflect a read error. The gene calls are TRBV5-1 and TRBJ2-3; D is ambiguous. The CDR3 loop spans 12 amino acids. CDR1 and CDR2 from the germline V gene are SGHRS and YFSETQ. In nucleotides, the CDR3 is TGCGCCAGCAGCTTCAGCAGAGATACGCAGTATTTT. Its protein product is CASSFSRDTQYF.

This clonotype was seen more than once but under ten times. The chain employs TRBV3-1 and TRBJ2-1; perhaps TRBD2 as D (5 bases). Trimming shortened V by 2 bases and J by 6 bases, and 14 bases separated the two germline ends. This CDR3 is built from 15 residues. Germline CDR1 and CDR2: LGHDT and YNNKEL (reference sequence). The CDR3 protein is CASSQRRTRGNEQFF. As DNA, the CDR3 is TGTGCCAGCAGCCAAAGGCGGACCCGGGGCAATGAGCAGTTCTTC.

This chain uses TRBV6-1 with TRBJ2-7; D is perhaps TRBD2 (5 bases). Germline V gene lookup returns CDR1 MNHNS and CDR2 SASEGT. The V gene lost 0 bases and the J gene lost 6 bases, with 12 bases spanning the gap. This CDR3 contains 14 residues. CDR3: CASSEATRGFEQYV. In nucleotides, the CDR3 is TGTGCCAGCAGTGAAGCAACCCGGGGATTCGAGCAGTACGTC.

This chain connects TRBV24-1 to TRBJ2-3; 9 bases agree with TRBD2. The CDR3 length is 14 residues. Germline values: CDR1 KGHDR, CDR2 SFDVKD. Germline trimming cut 12 bases from V and 3 bases from J; bases unmatched to any gene: 9. Written as DNA, the CDR3 is TGTGCCCCCCGACGGGCGGGAGGGACAGATACGCAGTATTTT. Protein: CAPRRAGGTDTQYF.

Only a few counts were recorded for this clonotype. The chain combines TRBV10-2 with TRBJ2-5; a possible D gene is TRBD1 (6 bases). Germline loops: CDR1 WSHSY, CDR2 SAAADI. The CDR3 runs to 14 residues. V lost 3 bases, J lost 2 bases, and 10 bases lay in between. The CDR3, as DNA: TGCGCCAGCAGTGACAGGGACAAGCAAGAGACCCAGTACTTC. Translated, it gives CASSDRDKQETQYF.

The table lists this clonotype with many counts. The chain has TRBV5-4 and TRBJ2-3; D unresolved. Germline assignment: CDR1 SGHNT and CDR2 YYREEE (reference sequence). This CDR3 region has 12 residues. V was clipped by 3 bases and J by 2 bases, with 4 bases between them. CDR3 in amino acids: CASSSYTDTQYF. The CDR3 bases are TGTGCCAGCAGCTCGTACACAGATACGCAGTATTTT.

This rearrangement joins TRBV23-1 to TRBJ2-7, with D unresolved. TRBV23-1 counts as an open reading frame of uncertain function. Trimming took off 0 bases at V and 2 bases at J, with 11 bases between the two ends. This CDR3 is 15 amino acids long. Written as DNA, the CDR3 is TGCGCCAGCAGTCAATCTGAGGAAAACCCCTACGAGCAGTACGTC. The encoded protein is CASSQSEENPYEQYV.

The table lists this clonotype with a few counts. The chain combines TRBV18 with TRBJ2-7, with D possibly matching TRBD1 (7 bases). The CDR3 consists of 14 residues. Germline assignment: CDR1 KGHSH and CDR2 LQKENI. The V end was cut by 6 bases, the J end by 6 bases, with 18 bases between. The DNA of the CDR3 is TGTGCCAGCTCCCCTCAGGAGGGGGCTGGCGAGCAGTACTTC. The encoded protein is CASSPQEGAGEQYF.

V and J are TRBV3-1 and TRBJ1-1, with 7 bases identical to TRBD1. The CDR3 totals 17 residues. V lost 8 bases, J lost 1 base, and 16 bases stayed unmatched. CDR1 LGHDT and CDR2 YNNKEL come from the germline V gene (reference sequence). CDR3 sequence reads: CASCRPQGGEANTEAFF. Here the CDR3 DNA reads TGTGCCAGCTGTCGGCCCCAGGGGGGAGAGGCGAACACTGAAGCTTTCTTT.

This clonotype occurred a few times. The gene calls are TRBV29-1 and TRBJ2-6, with TRBD1 matching 8 bases. The CDR3 totals 15 residues. The V gene's germline CDR1 is SQVTM and CDR2 ANQGSEA. V lost 4 bases to trimming and J lost 2 bases; unmatched junction nucleotides: 4. The CDR3 DNA follows: TGCAGCGTTGGGACAGGGAGGACTGGGGCCAACGTCCTGACTTTC. Amino acid sequence: CSVGTGRTGANVLTF. Full variable domain (rest looked up from reference TRBV29-1 and TRBJ2-6): SAVISQKPSRDICQRGTSLTIQCQVDSQVTMMFWYRQQPGQSLTLIATANQGSEATYESGFVIDKFPISRPNLTFSTLTVSNMSPEDSSIYLCSVGTGRTGANVLTFGAGSRLTVL.

This clonotype has only a few counts. The J gene is TRBJ2-2, the V gene TRBV4-1, with 9 bases identical to TRBD2. The CDR3 is 15 amino acids. The V gene's germline CDR1 is MGHRA and CDR2 YSYEKL. After removal of 3 bases from V and 5 bases from J, the junction contained 4 bases not matched to a gene. CDR3 bases: TGCGCCAGCAGCCACCTGACTAGCGGTACCGGGGAGCTGTTTTTT. This gives the protein CASSHLTSGTGELFF.

This clonotype was observed many times. The genes are TRBV6-1 and TRBJ2-3; 7 bases are a match to TRBD1. CDR1 and CDR2 (germline): MNHNS, SASEGT. The J segment lost 4 bases and the V segment lost 10 bases, leaving 11 bases of the junction unmatched. This CDR3 comprises 14 residues. The CDR3 nucleotides are TGTGCCACTCGACTCCAGGGGGAAGCAGATACGCAGTATTTT. As protein: CATRLQGEADTQYF.

This clonotype was seen many times. The rearrangement uses TRBV12-3 or TRBV12-4 and TRBJ2-2; D remains ambiguous. Trimming shortened V by 4 bases and J by 2 bases, and 8 bases separated the two germline ends. The length of the CDR3 is 14 residues. The CDR3 here is CASSSGFNTGELFF. CDR3 in DNA: TGTGCCAGCAGTTCCGGGTTTAACACCGGGGAGCTGTTTTTT.

This clonotype has only one observation. The junction departs from germline at one end; a sequencing error may be responsible. The chain carries TRBV6-5 and TRBJ2-3; D uncertain. CDR1 and CDR2 from the germline V gene are MNHEY and SVGAGI. The CDR3 length is 16 residues. The CDR3 region has the DNA TGTGCCAGCAGTTACTCCCGCCCGCACAGCACATATACGCAGTATTTT. It encodes CASSYSRPHSTYTQYF.

The rearrangement uses TRBV6-2 or TRBV6-3 and TRBJ1-5, with D unresolved. The V and J ends lost 6 bases and 0 bases respectively, with 9 bases between them. The CDR3 is made up of 14 amino acids. CDR1 MNHEY and CDR2 SVGEGT come from the germline V gene. The CDR3 protein is CASSSQSSNQPQHF. The CDR3, as DNA: TGTGCCAGCAGCTCTCAGAGTAGCAATCAGCCCCAGCATTTT.

This clonotype was counted many times. The V gene is TRBV6-1, the J gene TRBJ1-5; unclear D gene. The germline CDR1 and CDR2 sequences are MNHNS and SASEGT. Trimming took off 2 bases at V and 1 base at J, with 3 bases between the two ends. The CDR3 has 13 residues. The CDR3 is CASSEKSNQPQHF. For the CDR3, the DNA is TGTGCCAGCAGTGAAAAGAGCAATCAGCCCCAGCATTTT.

There are a few counts of this clonotype. The V call is TRBV5-1, the J call TRBJ2-3, with no clear D. CDR3 length: 15 residues. Trimming took 0 bases from V and 3 from J, leaving 11 bases between them. CDR1 SGHRS and CDR2 YFSETQ come from the germline V gene. CDR3 sequence reads: CASSLARVLTDTQYF. The CDR3 coding sequence is TGCGCCAGCAGCTTGGCTCGGGTCTTGACAGATACGCAGTATTTT.

Concerning this clonotype: Relative to the germline gene, one junction end is altered; a read error may explain this. The V call is TRBV5-5, the J call TRBJ1-3, with D hard to call. The CDR3 length is 8 residues. The germline V gene encodes CDR1 SGHKS and CDR2 YYEKEE (reference sequence). CDR3 loop: CASSFPPF. The CDR3 bases are TGTGCCAGCAGCTTTCCCCCTTTT.